The present entry profiles one TCR beta chain with its context. Its antigen is currently not known. It has no much larger one-base neighbor in the sample; base qualities were not kept. The germline V gene provides CDR1 MDHEN and CDR2 SYDVKM. V is clipped by 3 bases and J by 2 bases, and the sequence between their germline boundaries is 11 bases long. The CDR3 numbers 15 residues from cysteine through phenylalanine. Only the CDR3 region is kept as DNA, spanning 45 bases read in frame from base 1. The method was the immunoSEQ multiplex PCR assay. For the multiplex PCR, a mixture combining 60 forward primers for TCR Vbeta segments and 13 reverse primers for TCR Jbeta segments was used. A multiplex PCR assay on genomic DNA amplified the CDR3 region of rearranged TCR beta genes. On the Illumina HiSeq System, the amplified TCR beta libraries were sequenced as 87-base-pair reads. The paper's data handling went like this. In a later analysis, 80 million or so unique TCR beta chains were counted across the roughly 670 repertoires, and roughly 11 million of these chains were shared by at least two donors. Raw reads were error-corrected and collapsed into unique sequences by a nearest-neighbor algorithm in which closely related sequences were merged to remove PCR and sequencing errors. Alignment of CDR3 sequences to IMGT reference sequences was used to assign V, D and J gene segments. For a sequence to be retained, a match of at least six nucleotides to both a V gene segment and a J gene segment was required. Rearrangements were classified as productive when the CDR3 lacked stop codons and remained in frame with V and J, and all other rearrangements were classified as non-productive. Following IMGT convention, CDR3 was defined as the stretch from the second conserved V-encoded cysteine to the conserved J-encoded phenylalanine. The earlier analysis of 500 to 750 of the donors excluded any sequence lacking an unambiguous match to a single V gene segment. An earlier analysis of fewer than 750 of the donors classified V segments as functional when productive rearrangements were above 56.7% and as segregating when the standard deviation between donors was above 5%. To diagnose cytomegalovirus status from the catalog of TCR beta chain sequences, a statistical classification framework was built. V and J gene assignment, in a later analysis, came from comparing TCR nucleotide sequences with IMGT/GENE-DB human TR gene sequences. A later analysis assigned CDR3 sequences and most-parsimonious VDJ recombination scenarios with the TCRdist pipeline. In a later analysis, each TCR beta chain was defined by its CDR3 amino acid sequence together with its V-gene family, and reads without a unique V-gene family were excluded. To address suspected cross-contamination and a sequencing artifact, a later analysis removed around 600 highly shared, low-generation-probability nucleotide sequences. In a later analysis, a clonal expansion index for each public chain was calculated from normalized within-repertoire ranks of inferred template counts. In a later analysis, generation probabilities were computed with a VDJ recombination model fitted to out-of-frame rearrangements, and the resulting probabilities were checked against IGoR. In a later analysis, hypergeometric tests were used to score TCR-TCR, TCR-HLA and TCR-CMV co-occurrence, with a repertoire-size bias correction applied to TCR pairs. False discovery rates were estimated in a later analysis by permuting HLA or CMV assignments 20 times. A later analysis grouped co-occurring TCRs with DBSCAN, adding TCRdist sequence similarity when clustering within HLA-allele-positive subsets. For co-occurrence clustering, repertoires with fewer than 30,000 or more than 120,000 public chains were excluded, along with five or six repertoires with anomalous nucleotide sharing. Here the immuneACCESS table is served through TCRdb, limited to in-frame sequences with V and J called. Missing clones are a known gap in these copies; in checked studies unresolved V genes cover under half, and the rest lacks a known reason. Clone size and V and J calls were adopted from that table, with D and trimming inferred from the DNA. The sample table holds over 150,000 clones, of which roughly three quarters were seen once. In total, the top ten clones hold 7.5% to 9% of the sample.

The data were taken from a study of cytomegalovirus exposure and HLA in healthy donors listed by TCRdb under 2017. Study-level background: In an earlier analysis of around 540 of the donors, about 270 Gb of sequence data and 100 million or so unique TCR beta sequences from 150 million to 200 million T cells were reported. HLA typing covered class I and class II loci at four-digit resolution. In an earlier analysis of over 550 of the donors, high-throughput TCR beta sequencing was used to judge whether each TCR beta V gene segment behaved as functional or pseudogenic. In the later analysis, no new phenotypic data were used to find candidate immune exposures; instead, reliance was placed on TCR beta sequences and their occurrence across donors. Alongside the repertoire data, information on donor age, sex, ethnicity and CMV serostatus was compiled. Among the approximately 400 genotyped donors, around 81% belonged to the genetic ancestry cluster associated with self-reported Caucasian donors. The study aimed to test whether cataloging public T cell receptors could reveal signatures of past pathogen exposure. Besides the first cohort of 666 subjects, a separate validation cohort made up of over 100 different subjects was used. Four to six DR-DQ haplotypes were handled as single units for association and clustering, since linkage in the cohort was strong. Among around 400 genotyped donors of the cohort, an average of approximately 240,000 unique TCR beta nucleotide sequences were sequenced per donor, roughly a sixth of them non-productive. The T cell repertoires of 666 subjects were profiled by immunosequencing and related to cytomegalovirus serostatus. A later analysis re-examined previously published TCR beta repertoires from several hundred donors and added high-resolution HLA genotyping to investigate patterns of TCR occurrence. An early release covering around 630 HLA-typed donors comprised approximately 290 gigabases of sequencing data and 65 million to 100 million unique TCR sequences. Typing coverage differed by locus: A, B, C, DRB1 and DQB1 were typed in roughly 620-630 donors, DQA1 in about 500, DPA1 in 600 to 610, and DPB1 in approximately 450. A later genetic analysis used genome-wide SNP genotypes for about three fifths of the 666 donors, treating that subset as a discovery cohort. To predict cytomegalovirus infection status, the study brought together high-throughput TCR immunosequencing, statistical association of individual TCRs with disease status, and machine learning. All discovery cohort repertoires had been generated using a single sequencing platform. The study at large found these results: In a later analysis, most CMV-associated TCR beta chains were found to appear HLA-restricted, with HLA associations seemingly driven largely by CMV exposure. A later genetic analysis associated a missense DCLRE1C variant with V-gene and J-gene trimming of TCR beta chains, and an independent cohort replicated the association. When HLA alleles, especially DR and DQ, strongly co-occurred, TCR associations were difficult to assign to individual alleles. HLA typing was unavailable for some donors at each locus, so association tests used only the typed subset. Some IMGT-functional V segments, including TRBV6-2 and TRBV6-3, could not be distinguished by the 87-base-pair reads and were therefore excluded. Specific HLA alleles were associated with 15,000 to 20,000 TCR beta sequences at a false discovery rate of 0.05 in a later analysis. In a later analysis, several top co-occurrence clusters were reported to appear linked to parvovirus B19, influenza, CMV and Epstein-Barr virus. Compared with the approximately 710-donor mean, donors in an Asian-associated ancestry cluster had fewer N-insertions in productive TCRs, according to a later genetic analysis. In a later analysis, HLA-associated TCR beta chains were found to be more clonally expanded and to have lower generation probabilities than equally common non-associated chains. According to a later analysis, TCR association rates differed among HLA loci, with DRB1 alleles showing the most associated TCRs and HLA-C alleles showing the fewest. For the cohort, immune exposure information was limited to CMV serostatus. This cohort had only TCR beta chains sequenced, and the lack of alpha or paired-chain data limited which features could be detected. The study gave a list of under 200 TCR beta chains associated with cytomegalovirus. According to the authors, the approach could potentially be generalized to other disease states and immunological phenotypes. Broadly in line with IMGT annotations, most TCR beta V segments showed up in productive rearrangements about 87% or about 30% of the time in an earlier analysis of around 600 of the donors. The presence/absence analyses assumed that sequencing depth was roughly uniform across donors, and that assumption may not be true. Linkage disequilibrium might explain the correlated functional status among segregating V segments, but an unknown experimental factor could not be ruled out. While some public TCRs were present in many individuals, most TCR sequences turned up only very rarely across donors. The earlier analysis of about 600 of the donors excluded 15 to 20 rarely observed V segments, including chromosome 9 orphons, because counts were too low. A further reported finding was that TCR beta sequences accurately predicted the HLA-A and HLA-B alleles for most subjects in the first cohort. A cluster of highly shared sequence variants was judged likely to represent a technical artifact of the sequencing pipeline. Three of the identified cytomegalovirus-associated TCR beta chains were confirmed in vitro to be specific for cytomegalovirus antigens. Cytomegalovirus status was reported to be diagnosed by the classifier with high specificity and sensitivity in both the original and validation cohorts.

The cohort consisted of fewer than 700 healthy bone marrow donors. At the time of sampling, all cohort members were nominally healthy, though unrecorded immune exposures were likely present. The donor was CMV seropositive and was included in the group of 250 to 300 seropositive cohort members. A peripheral blood sample was provided by each donor, and peripheral blood mononuclear cells were used for TCR beta sequencing. The Qiagen DNeasy Blood Extraction Kit was used to extract genomic DNA from the blood cell samples. The TCR comes from a man aged 25-45 years in good health and CMV-seropositive. Sequenced input: PBMCs. The rearrangement joined TRBV28 to TRBJ2-1; matching of 5 bases hints at TRBD1 as the D gene. The CDR3 region has the sequence CASSFEGEPYNEQFF. Read as DNA, the sequence is TGTGCCAGCAGTTTTGAAGGGGAACCCTACAATGAGCAGTTCTTC.